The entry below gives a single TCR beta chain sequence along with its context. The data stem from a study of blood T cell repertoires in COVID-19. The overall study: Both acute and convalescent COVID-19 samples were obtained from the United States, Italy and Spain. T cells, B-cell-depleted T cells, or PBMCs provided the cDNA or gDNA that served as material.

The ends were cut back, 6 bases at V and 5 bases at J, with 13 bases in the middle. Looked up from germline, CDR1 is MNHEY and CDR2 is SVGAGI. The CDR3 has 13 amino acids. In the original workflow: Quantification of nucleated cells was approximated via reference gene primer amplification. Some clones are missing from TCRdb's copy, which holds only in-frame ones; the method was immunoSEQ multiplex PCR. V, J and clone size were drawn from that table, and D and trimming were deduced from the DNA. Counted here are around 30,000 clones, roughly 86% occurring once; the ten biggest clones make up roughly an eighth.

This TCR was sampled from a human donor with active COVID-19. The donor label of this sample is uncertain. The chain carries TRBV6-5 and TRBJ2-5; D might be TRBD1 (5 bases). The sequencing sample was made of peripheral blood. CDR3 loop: CASRVKGPETQYF. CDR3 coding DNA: TGTGCCAGCAGAGTTAAGGGGCCGGAGACCCAGTACTTC.